The 14 T cell receptor beta chains reported below all come from one sample, sequenced in a study of T cell responses to AZD1222 COVID-19 vaccine. Sequenced by immunoSEQ multiplex PCR; TCRdb stores in-frame clones only, minus some. The sample contains approximately 160,000 clones, more than 85% of which appear only once. This specimen consisted of peripheral blood, obtained on day 0 of AZD1222 vaccination. The receptors stem from an adult in good health.

This clone has just a few counts. This sequence joins TRBV27 and TRBJ1-2, with TRBD1 matching over 9 bases. Trimming removed 5 bases from V and 8 bases from J; junction bases left unmatched: 6. This CDR3 is 13 amino acids long. In germline, CDR1 is MNHEY, CDR2 SMNVEV (reference sequence). The DNA of the CDR3 is TGTGCCAGCAGTCCATGGACAGGGGAAGGCTACACCTTC. This gives the protein CASSPWTGEGYTF.

The chain recombines TRBV19 with TRBJ2-7, with D possibly TRBD1 on 5 matching bases. V shed 0 bases and J shed 2 bases, with 11 bases lying between them. The CDR3 sequence is 15 residues long. The germline CDR1 and CDR2 sequences are LNHDA and SQIVND (reference sequence). CDR3: CASSIDGAGTYEQYF. The CDR3 DNA reads TGTGCCAGTAGTATAGATGGGGCAGGGACCTACGAGCAGTACTTC.

The chain combines TRBV10-3 with TRBJ2-2, with 9 nucleotides matching TRBD1. The V gene's germline CDR1 is ENHRY and CDR2 SYGVKD. The CDR3 has 16 residues. With V trimmed by 3 bases and J by 6 bases, 8 bases remained unmatched. The CDR3 nucleotides are TGTGCCATCAGTGAAATTCGACAGGGGGGCGCCGGGGAGCTGTTTTTT. Protein: CAISEIRQGGAGELFF.

This chain uses TRBV11-3 with TRBJ2-3; 9 positions agree with TRBD1. With 5 bases clipped from V and 3 bases from J, the junction kept 3 bases outside the gene matches. This CDR3 region has 14 residues. The V gene's germline CDR1 is SGHNT and CDR2 YENEEA. CDR3 in DNA: TGTGCCAGCAGCCTACAGGGGGCGACAGATACGCAGTATTTT. Protein sequence: CASSLQGATDTQYF.

This chain connects TRBV29-1 to TRBJ1-1, with unresolved D. From germline, CDR1 is SQVTM and CDR2 ANQGSEA. The CDR3 has 12 amino acids. Deletions cut 4 bases from V and 0 bases from J, with 6 bases between. CDR3 nucleotides: TGCAGCGTTGTGGCCGTGAACACTGAAGCTTTCTTT. This sequence encodes CSVVAVNTEAFF.

This rearrangement joins TRBV24-1 to TRBJ1-2; D gene unclear. Between the trimmed V and J ends, which lost 0 bases and 8 bases, there was a span of 3 bases. Germline V gene data show CDR1 as KGHDR and CDR2 as SFDVKD. CDR3 length equals 11 residues. This CDR3 reads CATSDLSGYTF. DNA of the CDR3: TGTGCCACCAGTGATTTGTCCGGCTACACCTTC.

This clone was detected once. The rearrangement joins TRBV19 to TRBJ2-3; 11 positions agree with TRBD2. Germline CDR1 reads LNHDA; CDR2 reads SQIVND (reference sequence). CDR3 length: 16 amino acids. The ends lost 5 bases at V and 4 bases at J; junction bases unmatched: 8. The CDR3 protein is CASSQTLAGESDTQYF. DNA of the CDR3: TGTGCCAGTAGTCAGACACTAGCGGGAGAATCAGATACGCAGTATTTT.

V usage is TRBV7-9 and J usage is TRBJ2-2, with unresolved D. Trimming pared 0 bases from V and 7 bases from J, leaving 3 bases between. The CDR3 has 12 amino acids. CDR1 is SEHNR and CDR2 is FQNEAQ in the germline V gene (reference sequence). CDR3 region: CASSLAYGELFF. The CDR3 nucleotides read TGTGCCAGCAGCTTAGCTTACGGGGAGCTGTTTTTT.

The rearrangement joins TRBV19 to TRBJ2-7, with D perhaps TRBD1 or TRBD2 (5 bases each). The V end was cut by 2 bases, the J end by 2 bases, with 7 bases between. Germline CDR1 reads LNHDA; CDR2 reads SQIVND (reference sequence). This CDR3 comprises 13 residues. The CDR3 region has the DNA TGTGCCAGTAGTATATCGGGGCCCTACGAGCAGTACTTC. Translating gives CASSISGPYEQYF.

The chain is built from TRBV4-3 and TRBJ1-6; possible D gene TRBD1, 6 bases. Per the germline V gene, CDR1 is LGHNA and CDR2 is YSLEER. The CDR3 runs to 14 residues. V lost 4 bases and J lost 8, with 12 bases in between. CDR3 amino acids: CASSPDSGDSPLHF. CDR3 in DNA: TGCGCCAGCAGCCCGGACAGCGGGGATTCACCCCTCCACTTT.

The V gene is TRBV28, the J gene TRBJ2-7; 7 nucleotides agree with TRBD2. V dropped 9 bases and J dropped 6; count of bases not matched to a gene: 11. The CDR3 is 13 amino acids. Germline V CDR1 and CDR2: MDHEN, SYDVKM. The CDR3: CASPCGRAGEQYF. As DNA, the CDR3 is TGTGCCAGTCCGTGTGGGAGGGCCGGCGAGCAGTACTTC.

The gene calls are TRBV4-1 and TRBJ1-5; D is possibly TRBD1 (5 bases). CDR1 MGHRA and CDR2 YSYEKL come from the germline V gene. With 3 bases removed from V and 9 bases from J, the gap between germline ends came to 15 bases. This CDR3 has 14 residues. The CDR3 sequence is CASSHGDGARPQHF. Here the CDR3 DNA reads TGCGCCAGCAGCCATGGAGACGGGGCTCGGCCCCAGCATTTT.

The chain recombines TRBV5-4 with TRBJ1-1, with a tentative D call TRBD1 (5 bases). V lost 0 bases, J lost 0 bases, and 9 bases lay in between. Germline CDR1 reads SGHNT; CDR2 reads YYREEE (reference sequence). The CDR3 runs 15 residues. This CDR3 reads CASSLVTGLNTEAFF. For the CDR3, the DNA is TGTGCCAGCAGCTTGGTTACGGGACTGAACACTGAAGCTTTCTTT.

This sequence joins TRBV2 and TRBJ1-4, with TRBD1 matching 7 bases. Germline values: CDR1 SNHLY, CDR2 FYNNEI. The CDR3 spans 15 residues. After removal of 4 bases from V and 9 bases from J, the junction contained 11 bases not matched to a gene. The CDR3 here is CASSASSGTEKKLFF. CDR3 nucleotide sequence: TGTGCCAGCAGTGCAAGTTCCGGGACAGAGAAAAAACTGTTTTTT.